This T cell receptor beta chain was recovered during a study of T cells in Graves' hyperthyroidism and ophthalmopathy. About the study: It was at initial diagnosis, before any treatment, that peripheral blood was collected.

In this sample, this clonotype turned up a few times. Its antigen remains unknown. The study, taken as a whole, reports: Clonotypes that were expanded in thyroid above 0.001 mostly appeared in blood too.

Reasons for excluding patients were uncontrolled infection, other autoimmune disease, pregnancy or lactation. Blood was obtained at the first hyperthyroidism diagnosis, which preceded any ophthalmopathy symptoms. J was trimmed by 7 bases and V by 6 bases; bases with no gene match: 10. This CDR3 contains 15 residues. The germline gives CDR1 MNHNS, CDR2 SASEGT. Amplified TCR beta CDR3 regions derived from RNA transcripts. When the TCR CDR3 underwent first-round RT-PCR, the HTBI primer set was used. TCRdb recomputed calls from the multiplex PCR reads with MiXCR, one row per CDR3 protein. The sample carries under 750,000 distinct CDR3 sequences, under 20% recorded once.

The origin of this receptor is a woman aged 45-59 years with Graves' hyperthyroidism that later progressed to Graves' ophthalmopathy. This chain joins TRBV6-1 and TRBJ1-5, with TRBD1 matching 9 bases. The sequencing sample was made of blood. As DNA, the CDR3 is TGTGCCAGCAGCTCCACGGGACAGGGCCCCCAGCCCCAGCATTTT. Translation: CASSSTGQGPQPQHF.